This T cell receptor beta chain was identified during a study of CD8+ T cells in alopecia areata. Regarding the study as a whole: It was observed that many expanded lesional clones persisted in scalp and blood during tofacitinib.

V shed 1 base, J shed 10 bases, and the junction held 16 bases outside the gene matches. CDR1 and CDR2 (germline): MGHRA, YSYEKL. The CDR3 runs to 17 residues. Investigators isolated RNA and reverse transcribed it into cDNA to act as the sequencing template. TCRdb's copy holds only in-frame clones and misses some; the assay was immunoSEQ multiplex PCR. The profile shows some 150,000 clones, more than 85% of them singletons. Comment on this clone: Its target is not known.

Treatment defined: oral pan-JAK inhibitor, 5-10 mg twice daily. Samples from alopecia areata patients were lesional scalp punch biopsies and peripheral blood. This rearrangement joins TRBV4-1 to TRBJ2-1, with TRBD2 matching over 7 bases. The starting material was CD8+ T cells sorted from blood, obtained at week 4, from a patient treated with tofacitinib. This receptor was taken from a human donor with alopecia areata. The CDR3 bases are TGCGCCAGCAGCCAAGTTATAGATGACACCCTGGGAGGGGAGCAGTTCTTC. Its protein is CASSQVIDDTLGGEQFF.